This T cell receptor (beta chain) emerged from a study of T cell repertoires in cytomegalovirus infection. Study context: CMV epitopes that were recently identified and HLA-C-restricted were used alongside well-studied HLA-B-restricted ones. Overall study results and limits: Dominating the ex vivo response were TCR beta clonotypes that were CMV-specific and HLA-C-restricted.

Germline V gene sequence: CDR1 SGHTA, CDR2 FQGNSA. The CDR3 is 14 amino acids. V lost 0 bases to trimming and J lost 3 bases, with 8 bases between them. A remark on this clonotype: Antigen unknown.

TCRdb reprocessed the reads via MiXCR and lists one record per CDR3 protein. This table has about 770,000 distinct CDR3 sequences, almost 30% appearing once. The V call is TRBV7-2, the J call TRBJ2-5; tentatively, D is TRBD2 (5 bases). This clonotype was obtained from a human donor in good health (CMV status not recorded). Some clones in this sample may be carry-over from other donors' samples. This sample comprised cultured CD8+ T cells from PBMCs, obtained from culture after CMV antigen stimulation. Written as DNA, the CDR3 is TGTGCCAGCAGCTTAGCGAGGGCAGAAGAGACCCAGTACTTC. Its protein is CASSLARAEETQYF.